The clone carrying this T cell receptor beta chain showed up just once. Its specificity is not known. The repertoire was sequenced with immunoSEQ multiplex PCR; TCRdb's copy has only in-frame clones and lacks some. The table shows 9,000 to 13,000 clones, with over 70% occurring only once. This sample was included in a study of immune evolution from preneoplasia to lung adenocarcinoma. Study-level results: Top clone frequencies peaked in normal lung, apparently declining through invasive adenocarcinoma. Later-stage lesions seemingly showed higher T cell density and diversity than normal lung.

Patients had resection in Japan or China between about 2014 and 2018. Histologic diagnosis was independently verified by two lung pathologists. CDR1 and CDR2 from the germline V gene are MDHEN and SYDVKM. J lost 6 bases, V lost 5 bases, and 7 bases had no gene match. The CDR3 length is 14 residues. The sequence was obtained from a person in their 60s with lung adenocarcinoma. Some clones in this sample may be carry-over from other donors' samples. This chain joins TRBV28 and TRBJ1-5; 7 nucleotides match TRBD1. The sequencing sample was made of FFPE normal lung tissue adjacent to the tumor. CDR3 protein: CASSTLQGIQPQHF. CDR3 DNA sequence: TGTGCCAGCAGTACCCTACAGGGGATTCAGCCCCAGCATTTT.